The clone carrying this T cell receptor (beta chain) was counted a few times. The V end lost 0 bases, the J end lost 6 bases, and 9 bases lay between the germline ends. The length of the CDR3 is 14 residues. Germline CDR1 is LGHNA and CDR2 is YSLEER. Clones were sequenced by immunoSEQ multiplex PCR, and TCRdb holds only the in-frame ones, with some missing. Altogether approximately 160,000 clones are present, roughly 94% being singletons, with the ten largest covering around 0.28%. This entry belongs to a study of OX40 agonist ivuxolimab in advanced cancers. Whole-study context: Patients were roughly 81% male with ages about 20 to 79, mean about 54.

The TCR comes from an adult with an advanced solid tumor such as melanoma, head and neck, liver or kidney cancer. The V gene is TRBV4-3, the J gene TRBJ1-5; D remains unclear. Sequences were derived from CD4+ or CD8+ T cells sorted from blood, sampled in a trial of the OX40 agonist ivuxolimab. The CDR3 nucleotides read TGCGCCAGCAGCCAAGATGCTGAGGGTCAGCCCCAGCATTTT. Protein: CASSQDAEGQPQHF.